What follows is one T cell receptor (beta chain) and its context. Which antigen it targets is not known. Per-base qualities were not stored, and no clone one base away is much larger. The source of the sample is a study of radiotherapy plus CTLA-4 blockade in lung cancer (dated by TCRdb to about 2018). For the wider study: Objective responses were observed in 15% to 20% of enrolled patients, and disease control was achieved in 25% to 40%. What the work shows at the level of the full study, not this receptor alone: After treatment with radiotherapy and ipilimumab, TCR clones that originated in tumors expanded in peripheral blood. Increased serum interferon-beta after radiation, together with early dynamic changes in blood T cell clones, were reported to be the strongest predictors of response.

The study evaluated CTLA-4 blockade (ipilimumab) given together with focal radiation therapy in patients who had chemo-refractory metastatic non-small-cell lung cancer. Sequences SGHDT (CDR1) and YYEEEE (CDR2) are obtained from the germline V gene. Relative to germline, V is 3 bases shorter and J is 9 bases shorter, with 16 bases between their ends. From the cysteine up to the phenylalanine, the CDR3 has a length of 14 residues. The DNA shown is the 42-base CDR3, in frame from base 1. Library preparation used the immunoSEQ multiplex PCR assay. TCRdb's version of the immuneACCESS table is confined to in-frame rearrangements and falls short of the full clone set. An unresolved V gene accounts for under half of the shortfall where checked; the remainder is of unknown origin. This sample lists tens of thousands of clones; 60% to 75% were detected once. The ten biggest clones cover under 10% of the sample.

Rearrangement joined TRBV5-6 to TRBJ1-3; TRBD1 is a possible D gene, resting on 5 matching bases. The material sequenced was peripheral blood, taken from a patient treated with radiotherapy plus ipilimumab. The TCR sequence derives from a human donor with non-small cell lung cancer who had stable disease on radiotherapy plus ipilimumab. The CDR3 corresponds to CASSSGLSRGTIYF. The DNA reads TGTGCCAGCAGCTCTGGACTTTCAAGGGGCACCATATATTTT.